This T cell receptor (beta chain) was captured in a study of immune cell composition in non-small cell lung cancer. Normal lung sampling was at least 3 cm from the tumour, as distant as possible. With respect to this clone: Its antigen remains unidentified.

Study results and caveats: Tumour TCR-beta clonality showed no significant link to smoking pack-years.

This table comes from immunoSEQ multiplex PCR, and its TCRdb copy is limited to in-frame clones, with some not included. Of around 15,000 clones in the sample, around 80% are singletons; the top ten hold 9.8%. This CDR3 comprises 14 residues. Germline V gene sequence: CDR1 SGHRS, CDR2 YFSETQ. V lost 0 bases and J 7 bases, leaving 10 bases between the germline ends. This sample was also put to use in a study of CD4 T cells in lung cancer. Per that study: In vitro naive T-cell priming might explain some blood-derived responses.

The V gene is TRBV5-1, the J gene TRBJ1-4, with D uncertain. The sequenced material came from non-adjacent lung tissue. This receptor was obtained from a human donor with non-small cell lung cancer. In nucleotides, the CDR3 is TGCGCCAGCAGCTTGGGTCGTGTCACTGAAAAACTGTTTTTT. This sequence encodes CASSLGRVTEKLFF.